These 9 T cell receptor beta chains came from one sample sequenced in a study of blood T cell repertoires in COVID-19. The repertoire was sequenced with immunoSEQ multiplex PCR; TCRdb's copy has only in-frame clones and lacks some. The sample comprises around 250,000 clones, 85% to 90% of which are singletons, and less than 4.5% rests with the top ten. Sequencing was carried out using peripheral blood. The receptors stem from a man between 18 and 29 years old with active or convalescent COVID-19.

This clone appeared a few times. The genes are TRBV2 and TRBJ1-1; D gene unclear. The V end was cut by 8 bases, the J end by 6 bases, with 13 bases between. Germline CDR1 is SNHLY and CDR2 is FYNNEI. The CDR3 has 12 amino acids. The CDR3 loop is CASLGDSPEAFF. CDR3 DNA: TGTGCCAGCCTCGGGGATTCCCCTGAAGCTTTCTTT.

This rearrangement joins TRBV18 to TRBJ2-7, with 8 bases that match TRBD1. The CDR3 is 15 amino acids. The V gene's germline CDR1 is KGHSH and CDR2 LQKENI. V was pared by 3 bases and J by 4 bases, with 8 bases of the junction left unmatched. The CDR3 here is CASSPGTGSDYEQYF. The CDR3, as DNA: TGTGCCAGCTCACCCGGGACAGGCTCGGATTACGAGCAGTACTTC.

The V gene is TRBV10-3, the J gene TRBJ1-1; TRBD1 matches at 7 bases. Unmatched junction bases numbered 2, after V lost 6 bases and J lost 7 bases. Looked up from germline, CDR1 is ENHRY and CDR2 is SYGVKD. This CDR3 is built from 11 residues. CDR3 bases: TGTGCCATCAGGCGGGACAGTGAAGCTTTCTTT. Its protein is CAIRRDSEAFF.

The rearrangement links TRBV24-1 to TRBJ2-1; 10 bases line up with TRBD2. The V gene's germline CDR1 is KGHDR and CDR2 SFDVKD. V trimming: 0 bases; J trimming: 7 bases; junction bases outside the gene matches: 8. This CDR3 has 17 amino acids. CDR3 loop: CATSDLSLAGERNEQFF. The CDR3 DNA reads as TGTGCCACCAGTGATTTGTCCCTAGCGGGAGAGAGAAATGAGCAGTTCTTC.

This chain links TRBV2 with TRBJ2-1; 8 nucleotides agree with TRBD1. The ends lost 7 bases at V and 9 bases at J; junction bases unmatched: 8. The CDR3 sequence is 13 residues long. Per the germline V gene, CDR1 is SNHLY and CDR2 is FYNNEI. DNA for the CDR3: TGTGCCAGCAAAGACAGGGGTTGGGGTGAGCAGTTCTTC. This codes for CASKDRGWGEQFF.

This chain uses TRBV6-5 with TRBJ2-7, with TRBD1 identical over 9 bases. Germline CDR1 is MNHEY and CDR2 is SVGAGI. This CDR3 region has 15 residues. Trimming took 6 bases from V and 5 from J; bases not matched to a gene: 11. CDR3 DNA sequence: TGTGCCAGCAGCCTAAGGGGGACAGGGCACCACGAGCAGTACTTC. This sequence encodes CASSLRGTGHHEQYF.

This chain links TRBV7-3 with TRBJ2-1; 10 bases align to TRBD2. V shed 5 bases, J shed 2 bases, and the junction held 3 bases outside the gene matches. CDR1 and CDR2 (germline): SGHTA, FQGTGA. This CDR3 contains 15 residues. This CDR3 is CASSSGGAPYNEQFF. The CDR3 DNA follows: TGTGCCAGCAGCAGCGGGGGGGCCCCCTACAATGAGCAGTTCTTC. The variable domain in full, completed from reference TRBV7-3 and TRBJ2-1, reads GAGVSQTPSNKVTEKGKYVELRCDPISGHTALYWYRQSLGQGPEFLIYFQGTGAADDSGLPNDRFFAVRPEGSVSTLKIQRTERGDSAVYLCASSSGGAPYNEQFFGPGTRLTVL.

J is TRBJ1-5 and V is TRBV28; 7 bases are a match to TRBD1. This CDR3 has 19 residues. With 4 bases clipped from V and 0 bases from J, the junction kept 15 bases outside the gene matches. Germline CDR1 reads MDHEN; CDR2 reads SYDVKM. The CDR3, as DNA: TGTGCCAGCAGTTCGCCGGGACAGTGGATGGGCCCTAGCAATCAGCCCCAGCATTTT. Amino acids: CASSSPGQWMGPSNQPQHF.

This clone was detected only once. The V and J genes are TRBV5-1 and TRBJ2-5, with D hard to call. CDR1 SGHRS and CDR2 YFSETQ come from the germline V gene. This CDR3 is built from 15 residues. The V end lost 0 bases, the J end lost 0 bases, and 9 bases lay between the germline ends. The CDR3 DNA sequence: TGCGCCAGCAGCTTGGTTGGGCAGAACCAAGAGACCCAGTACTTC. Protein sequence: CASSLVGQNQETQYF.